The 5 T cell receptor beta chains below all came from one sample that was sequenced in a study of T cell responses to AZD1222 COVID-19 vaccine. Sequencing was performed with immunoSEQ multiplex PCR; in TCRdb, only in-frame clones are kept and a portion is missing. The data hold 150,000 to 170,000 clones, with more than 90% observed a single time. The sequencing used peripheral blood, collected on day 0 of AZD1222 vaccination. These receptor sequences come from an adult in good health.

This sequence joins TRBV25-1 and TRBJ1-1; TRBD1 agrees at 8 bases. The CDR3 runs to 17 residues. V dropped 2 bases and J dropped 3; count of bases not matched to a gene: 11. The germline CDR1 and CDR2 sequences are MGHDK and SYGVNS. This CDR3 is CASSERKRQGLYTEAFF. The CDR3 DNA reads TGTGCCAGCAGTGAACGAAAGAGACAGGGGCTTTACACTGAAGCTTTCTTT.

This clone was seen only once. CDR3 sequence (DNA): TGCAGCGTTGAAGGCAGGGAGGGCTACACCTTC. Translated: CSVEGREGYTF. The chain joins TRBV29-1 to TRBJ1-2; TRBD1 might be the D (5 bases). Germline V gene lookup returns CDR1 SQVTM and CDR2 ANQGSEA. The CDR3 is made up of 11 amino acids. V lost 1 base, J lost 8 bases, and 8 bases lay in between.

CDR3 region: CASKRFPGQGNTEAFF. In nucleotides, the CDR3 is TGTGCCAGTAAGCGGTTCCCGGGACAGGGAAACACTGAAGCTTTCTTT. V usage is TRBV19 and J usage is TRBJ1-1; 9 nucleotides line up with TRBD1. Germline values: CDR1 LNHDA, CDR2 SQIVND (reference sequence). CDR3 size: 16 residues. V lost 7 bases to trimming and J lost 2 bases; unmatched junction nucleotides: 11. Drawing the rest from reference TRBV19 and TRBJ1-1, the complete variable domain is DGGITQSPKYLFRKEGQNVTLSCEQNLNHDAMYWYRQDPGQGLRLIYYSQIVNDFQKGDIAEGYSVSREKKESFPLTVTSAQKNPTAFYLCASKRFPGQGNTEAFFGQGTRLTVV.

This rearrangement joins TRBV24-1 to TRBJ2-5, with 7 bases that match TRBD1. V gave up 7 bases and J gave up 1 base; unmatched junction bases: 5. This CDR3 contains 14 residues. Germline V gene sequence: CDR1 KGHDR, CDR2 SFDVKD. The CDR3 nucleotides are TGTGCCACCAGGATGACAGGGCTCCAAGAGACCCAGTACTTC. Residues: CATRMTGLQETQYF.

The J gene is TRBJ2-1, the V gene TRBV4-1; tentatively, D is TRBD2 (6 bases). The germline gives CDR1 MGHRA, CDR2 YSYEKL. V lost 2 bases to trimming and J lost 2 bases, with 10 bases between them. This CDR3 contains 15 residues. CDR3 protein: CASSQSTGAYNEQFF. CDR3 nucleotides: TGCGCCAGCAGCCAATCCACGGGAGCCTACAATGAGCAGTTCTTC.